Presented here are 11 T cell receptor beta chains from one specimen sequenced in a study of T cell responses to AZD1222 COVID-19 vaccine. Clones were read by immunoSEQ multiplex PCR, and TCRdb kept only the in-frame ones, dropping some. The table includes about 180,000 clones, around 90% detected once. This specimen consisted of peripheral blood, obtained 28 days after the second dose of the MenACWY control vaccine. These receptors came from an adult who received the MenACWY meningococcal vaccine as a control.

The gene calls are TRBV2 and TRBJ1-2; no clear D. Between the trimmed V and J ends, which lost 0 bases and 0 bases, there was a span of 8 bases. Germline CDR1 is SNHLY and CDR2 is FYNNEI. This CDR3 comprises 15 residues. The CDR3 DNA reads as TGTGCCAGCAGTGAAGCCCGGGGTTCTAACTATGGCTACACCTTC. Encoded protein: CASSEARGSNYGYTF.

V is TRBV5-1 and J is TRBJ2-5; D is perhaps TRBD1 (5 bases). Germline CDR1 and CDR2: SGHRS and YFSETQ. The CDR3 consists of 13 residues. V was pared by 1 base and J by 4 bases, with 8 bases between. This chain's CDR3 is CASSLTGPETQYF. Written as DNA, the CDR3 is TGCGCCAGCAGCTTGACAGGCCCAGAGACCCAGTACTTC.

The chain links TRBV10-2 to TRBJ1-1, with D perhaps TRBD1 (6 bases). This CDR3 region has 12 residues. Per germline, CDR1 WSHSY and CDR2 SAAADI. The V end lost 4 bases, the J end lost 8 bases, and 11 bases lay between the germline ends. The CDR3: CASSARGLEAFF. CDR3 DNA sequence: TGCGCCAGCAGTGCCAGGGGATTGGAAGCTTTCTTT.

The rearrangement links TRBV19 to TRBJ2-5; 11 bases are a match to TRBD2. The CDR3 loop spans 19 amino acids. Losses at the gene ends were 1 base for V and 1 base for J; bases not matched to a gene: 11. Germline values: CDR1 LNHDA, CDR2 SQIVND (reference sequence). The CDR3, as DNA: TGTGCCAGTAGTATAGGAGGACTAGCGGGCCTTACCCTCCAAGAGACCCAGTACTTC. Encoded protein: CASSIGGLAGLTLQETQYF.

The chain couples TRBV7-9 to TRBJ1-1; the match to TRBD1 covers 7 bases. CDR1 is SEHNR and CDR2 is FQNEAQ in the germline V gene (reference sequence). V lost 4 bases to trimming and J lost 11 bases; unmatched junction nucleotides: 10. The CDR3 consists of 13 residues. The CDR3 region has the DNA TGTGCCAGCAGCTCTGGGACAGTAAGTAGGGCTTTCTTT. Protein sequence: CASSSGTVSRAFF.

The chain is built from TRBV18 and TRBJ1-4; D is uncertain. The CDR3 contains 17 residues. The germline CDR1 and CDR2 sequences are KGHSH and LQKENI. The V and J ends lost 1 base and 7 bases respectively, with 19 bases between them. The CDR3 DNA is TGTGCCAGCTCACCACGATCCTCTGGCCCGAGCGGTGAAAAACTGTTTTTT. This translates into CASSPRSSGPSGEKLFF.

Only a few counts were recorded for this clone. The gene calls are TRBV6-5 and TRBJ2-7, with 7 positions matching TRBD1. Germline lookup yields CDR1 MNHEY and CDR2 SVGAGI. This CDR3 is built from 14 residues. With V trimmed by 5 bases and J by 4 bases, 8 bases remained unmatched. The CDR3 DNA reads TGTGCCAGCAGTCCCGGGACAGCAGAATACGAGCAGTACTTC. The encoded protein is CASSPGTAEYEQYF.

This clone was detected once. The chain has TRBV24-1 and TRBJ2-1, with 7 bases identical to TRBD1. CDR3 size: 14 residues. The trim removed 3 bases at V and 6 bases at J, leaving 4 bases unmatched. Germline V lookup: CDR1 KGHDR, CDR2 SFDVKD. The CDR3 protein is CATSDLQGINEQFF. CDR3 sequence (DNA): TGTGCCACCAGTGATCTACAGGGGATCAATGAGCAGTTCTTC.

This clone was found once. This chain uses TRBV7-2 with TRBJ2-2; D perhaps matches TRBD2 (5 bases). The V end was cut by 5 bases, the J end by 6 bases, with 16 bases between. CDR3 length: 15 residues. From germline, CDR1 is SGHTA and CDR2 FQGNSA. CDR3 sequence reads: CASSPYWLASGELFF. CDR3 bases: TGTGCCAGCAGCCCCTACTGGCTAGCCTCCGGGGAGCTGTTTTTT.

The chain joins TRBV30 to TRBJ1-3; D call uncertain. V shed 5 bases and J shed 7 bases, with 9 bases lying between them. Germline V gene data show CDR1 as GTSNPN and CDR2 as SVGIG (reference sequence). This CDR3 contains 11 residues. The CDR3 sequence is CAWGEVNTIYF. The CDR3 nucleotides read TGTGCCTGGGGGGAAGTTAACACCATATATTTT.

This rearrangement joins TRBV5-4 to TRBJ2-2, with 8 bases identical to TRBD2. The CDR3 is 15 residues long. Germline CDR1 is SGHNT and CDR2 is YYREEE (reference sequence). V lost 5 bases to trimming and J lost 2 bases; unmatched junction nucleotides: 5. As DNA, the CDR3 is TGTGCCAGCAGTCATAGCGGGACCAACACCGGGGAGCTGTTTTTT. As protein: CASSHSGTNTGELFF.